The entry below gives a single T cell receptor (beta chain) sequence along with its context. Its antigen is undetermined. Assay used: immunoSEQ multiplex PCR; TCRdb lists only in-frame clones, some missing. The sample yields 150,000 to 250,000 clones, about 79% seen once. Trimming took 2 bases from V and 3 from J, leaving 11 bases between them. CDR3 length equals 14 residues. Germline V lookup: CDR1 SGHRS, CDR2 YFSETQ. The data were taken from a study of cytomegalovirus exposure and HLA in healthy donors. Study-level results: According to a subsequent analysis, TCR clusters from the first cohort were inclined to appear together in the 110 or so validation repertoires. As was reported, the classifier diagnosed cytomegalovirus status with high specificity and sensitivity. The study put 150 to 200 TCR beta chains on its list as cytomegalovirus-associated.

The sample was PBMCs. The clonotype originates from a woman in her twenties or thirties in good health and CMV-seropositive. The genes are TRBV5-1 and TRBJ1-1; TRBD1 is a possible D gene (5 bases). CDR3 nucleotide sequence: TGCGCCAGCAGCTTAATCGGGGGTGACACTGAAGCTTTCTTT. Protein sequence: CASSLIGGDTEAFF.